One sample yielded the 17 T cell receptor beta chains listed below, sequenced in a study of blood T cells in healthy people across ages (dated by TCRdb to between 2015 and 2016). The library came from 5' RACE. Sequencing was performed on an Illumina HiSeq 2500. The second PCR ran for roughly 7 to 11 cycles and used a J-beta primer mix along with a sample-barcoded 5' primer. TCRdb passed the public sequencing reads through fastp at Q25 and MiXCR, retaining productive beta sequences. Rows with one shared CDR3 protein collapse into an entry with the most common genes and DNA. The sample includes about 970,000 distinct CDR3 sequences, with roughly 51% observed a single time. Roughly a fifth of the sample is held by the ten biggest clonotypes. Sequenced material: blood. The receptors come from a woman aged 60-75 years in good health.

This clonotype was detected many times. This rearrangement joins TRBV12-3 or TRBV12-4 to TRBJ2-7; 8 bases are a match to TRBD1. The length of the CDR3 is 15 residues. The V segment lost 4 bases and the J segment 2 bases; nucleotides outside the gene matches: 7. The CDR3 reads CASSSGTGIPYEQYF. The CDR3 DNA is TGTGCCAGCAGTTCCGGGACAGGTATTCCCTACGAGCAGTACTTC.

This clonotype was found once. A much larger clone lies a single base off, so this may be a read error. The chain combines TRBV6-2 or TRBV6-3 with TRBJ2-7; D call uncertain. This CDR3 comprises 13 residues. Germline V gene data show CDR1 as MNHEY and CDR2 as SVGEGT. In DNA, the CDR3 is TGTACCAGCAGTTCAGGACCATTCTACGAGCAGTACTTC. Translating it yields CTSSSGPFYEQYF.

This clonotype was seen a handful of times. The rearrangement links TRBV7-9 to TRBJ2-1; tentatively, D is TRBD1 (6 bases). V lost 1 base and J 5 bases, leaving 9 bases between the germline ends. The CDR3 runs 14 residues. Germline CDR1 is SEHNR and CDR2 is FQNEAQ (reference sequence). Here the CDR3 reads CASSLGTANNEQFF. DNA of the CDR3: TGTGCCAGCAGCTTAGGGACAGCCAACAATGAGCAGTTCTTC.

V is TRBV5-1 and J is TRBJ1-2; D perhaps matches TRBD1 (5 bases). Germline V gene sequence: CDR1 SGHRS, CDR2 YFSETQ. The CDR3 has 14 amino acids. V lost 3 bases, J lost 6 bases, and 15 bases lay in between. In DNA, the CDR3 is TGCGCCAGCAGCTCGGGGGACGGGGTGGATGGCTACACCTTC. It yields the protein CASSSGDGVDGYTF.

This clonotype appeared once. The J gene is TRBJ2-1, the V gene TRBV20-1, with D maybe TRBD2 (6 bases). CDR3 length: 14 amino acids. The V and J ends lost 0 bases and 8 bases respectively, with 14 bases between them. Germline CDR1 reads DFQATT; CDR2 reads SNEGSKA (reference sequence). The CDR3 nucleotides are TGCAGTGCTAGAGATCCTACCTCGGGGGATGAGCAGTTCTTC. It translates to CSARDPTSGDEQFF.

This clonotype has a handful of counts. The gene calls are TRBV4-2 and TRBJ2-3; 7 bases line up with TRBD2. CDR1 and CDR2 (germline): LGHNA, YNFKEQ. With 0 bases clipped from V and 5 bases from J, the junction kept 8 bases outside the gene matches. The CDR3 length is 16 residues. CDR3 in amino acids: CASSQEGRELIDTQYF. CDR3 bases: TGTGCCAGCAGCCAAGAGGGGCGGGAGCTGATAGATACGCAGTATTTT.

This clonotype occurred a few times. This chain uses TRBV28 with TRBJ2-1; D not resolved. Trimming shortened V by 5 bases and J by 5 bases, and 19 bases separated the two germline ends. Germline CDR1 and CDR2: MDHEN and SYDVKM. The CDR3 is 16 residues long. The CDR3 here is CASSPASPSLHNEQFF. The DNA of the CDR3 is TGTGCCAGCAGTCCCGCCTCTCCTAGTCTCCACAATGAGCAGTTCTTC.

This clonotype was observed a handful of times. For the CDR3, the DNA is TGCAGCGCCATACCGGGACTAGCGAGTACACAAGAGACCCAGTACTTC. Protein: CSAIPGLASTQETQYF. This chain uses TRBV20-1 with TRBJ2-5; 10 bases are a match to TRBD2. Germline V gene sequence: CDR1 DFQATT, CDR2 SNEGSKA (reference sequence). CDR3 length equals 16 residues.

The chain combines TRBV7-2 with TRBJ2-4; 9 bases match TRBD2. Germline lookup yields CDR1 SGHTA and CDR2 FQGNSA. The CDR3 loop spans 15 amino acids. Trimming cost V 4 bases and J 3 bases; bases outside gene matches: 4. CDR3: CASSSSSGNKNIQYF. In DNA form, the CDR3 reads TGTGCCAGCAGCTCGTCTAGCGGGAACAAAAACATTCAGTACTTC.

This clonotype has just a few counts. This chain joins TRBV28 and TRBJ2-7; 12 nucleotides match TRBD2. The ends lost 4 bases at V and 4 bases at J; junction bases unmatched: 14. Germline CDR1 MDHEN, CDR2 SYDVKM. The CDR3 covers 18 residues. For the CDR3, the DNA is TGTGCCAGCAGTTACCCTCTAGCGGGAGGGCCTTTTTTATACGAGCAGTACTTC. Encoded protein: CASSYPLAGGPFLYEQYF.

This clonotype was recorded a few times. The rearrangement uses TRBV29-1 and TRBJ2-5; possible D gene TRBD2, 6 bases. The CDR3 is 13 residues long. Germline V gene lookup returns CDR1 SQVTM and CDR2 ANQGSEA. Trimming removed 2 bases from V and 7 bases from J, with 14 bases in between. DNA of the CDR3: TGCAGCGTTGAAACGGGAGAACGAAGGACCCAGTACTTC. It translates to CSVETGERRTQYF.

This clonotype turned up a few times. The chain joins TRBV29-1 to TRBJ1-2; no reliable D call. Trimming removed 7 bases from V and 5 bases from J, with 14 bases in between. The CDR3 is 12 residues long. From germline, CDR1 is SQVTM and CDR2 ANQGSEA. The CDR3 reads CSAKRTTYGYTF. CDR3 sequence (DNA): TGCAGCGCCAAACGCACCACGTATGGCTACACCTTC.

The sample holds a few counts of this clonotype. The chain recombines TRBV10-3 with TRBJ2-7, with D possibly TRBD2 on 7 matching bases. CDR1 ENHRY and CDR2 SYGVKD come from the germline V gene. The CDR3 is 17 residues long. V gave up 6 bases and J gave up 3 bases, with 24 bases separating them. The CDR3 nucleotides are TGTGCCATCAGCCCCGGGGGCTCAGCGGGACCATACTACGAGCAGTACTTC. It is translated as CAISPGGSAGPYYEQYF.

The chain recombines TRBV7-9 with TRBJ2-1; 9 bases are a match to TRBD2. With V trimmed by 11 bases and J by 5 bases, 10 bases remained unmatched. CDR1 is SEHNR, CDR2 FQNEAQ, per germline (reference sequence). CDR3 size: 14 residues. For the CDR3, the DNA is TGTGCCGGGTGGACGGCTAGCGGGAACAATGAGCAGTTCTTC. Translation gives CAGWTASGNNEQFF.

The chain couples TRBV21-1 to TRBJ2-1; whether TRBD2, the table's D call, matches the DNA was not checked. TRBV21-1 is termed a pseudogene. This CDR3 region has 17 residues. The CDR3 DNA follows: TGTGCCAGCAGCAATGGGATCCGGGACTGCTGTGGCAATGAGCAGTTCTTC. This translates into CASSNGIRDCCGNEQFF.

The chain links TRBV6-6 to TRBJ2-7, with 14 bases identical to TRBD2. V dropped 5 bases and J dropped 6; count of bases not matched to a gene: 6. The germline CDR1 and CDR2 sequences are MNHNY and SVGAGI (reference sequence). This CDR3 is 15 amino acids long. The CDR3 reads CASSITGLAGGEQYF. The CDR3 coding sequence is TGTGCCAGCAGTATTACAGGACTAGCGGGAGGCGAGCAGTACTTC.

This clonotype was observed a few times. The rearrangement links TRBV6-4 to TRBJ2-3, with TRBD1 matching over 9 bases. V shed 5 bases and J 7 bases; nucleotides not matched to a gene: 13. The CDR3 is 16 amino acids. Germline lookup yields CDR1 MRHNA and CDR2 SNTAGT. CDR3 amino acids: CASSLSGDRERNTQYF. The CDR3 bases are TGTGCCAGCAGTCTCAGTGGGGACAGGGAAAGAAATACGCAGTATTTT.